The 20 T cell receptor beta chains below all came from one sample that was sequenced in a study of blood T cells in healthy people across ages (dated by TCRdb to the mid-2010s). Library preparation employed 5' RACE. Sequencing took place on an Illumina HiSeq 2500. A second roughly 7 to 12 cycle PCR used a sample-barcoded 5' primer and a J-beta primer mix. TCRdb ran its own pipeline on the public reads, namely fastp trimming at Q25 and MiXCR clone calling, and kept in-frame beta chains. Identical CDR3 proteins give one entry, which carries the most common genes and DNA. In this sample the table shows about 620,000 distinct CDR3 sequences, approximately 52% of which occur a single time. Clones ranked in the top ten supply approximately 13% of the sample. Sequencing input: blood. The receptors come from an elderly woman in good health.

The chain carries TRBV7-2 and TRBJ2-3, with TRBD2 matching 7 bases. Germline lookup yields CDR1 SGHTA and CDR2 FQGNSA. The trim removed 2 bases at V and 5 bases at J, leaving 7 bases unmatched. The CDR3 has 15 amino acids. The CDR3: CASSLYGREGDTQYF. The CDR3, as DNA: TGTGCCAGCAGCTTATATGGCAGGGAGGGAGATACGCAGTATTTT.

CDR3 DNA sequence: TGCAGTGCTAGAGGGGCGAGTATGCAGGGAGACACTGAAGCTTTCTTT. Protein sequence: CSARGASMQGDTEAFF. The chain uses TRBV20-1 and TRBJ1-1, with D perhaps TRBD1 (5 bases). This CDR3 has 16 residues. Germline loops: CDR1 DFQATT, CDR2 SNEGSKA (reference sequence). Trimming left V 1 base short and J 3 bases short, with 18 bases between.

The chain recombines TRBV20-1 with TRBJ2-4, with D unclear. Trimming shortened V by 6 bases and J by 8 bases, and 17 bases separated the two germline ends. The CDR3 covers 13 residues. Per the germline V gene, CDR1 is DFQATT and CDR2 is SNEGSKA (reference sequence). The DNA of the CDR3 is TGCAGTGCGTCCGGGCCCAGTTTAGACATTCAGTACTTC. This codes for CSASGPSLDIQYF.

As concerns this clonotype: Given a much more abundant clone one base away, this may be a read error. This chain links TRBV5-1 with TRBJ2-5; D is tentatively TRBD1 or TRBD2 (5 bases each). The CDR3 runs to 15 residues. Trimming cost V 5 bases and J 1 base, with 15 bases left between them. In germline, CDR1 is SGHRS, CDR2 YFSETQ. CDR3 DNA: TGCGCCAGCAGGTCTCAGGGAGTAGTCCAAGAGACCCAGTACTTC. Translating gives CASRSQGVVQETQYF.

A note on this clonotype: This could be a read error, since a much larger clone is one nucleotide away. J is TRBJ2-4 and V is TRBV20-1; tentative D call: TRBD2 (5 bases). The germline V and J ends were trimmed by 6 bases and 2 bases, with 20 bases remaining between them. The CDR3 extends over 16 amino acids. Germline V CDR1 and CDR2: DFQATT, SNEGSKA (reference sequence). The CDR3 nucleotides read TGCAGTGCCCAATTTGCGAGAGGAGGAACCAAAAACATTCAGTACTTC. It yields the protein CSAQFARGGTKNIQYF.

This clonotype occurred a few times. The CDR3 DNA sequence: TGCAGTGCTAGAGAAGGGGAGGGCACAGATACGCAGTATTTT. It codes for CSAREGEGTDTQYF. V and J are TRBV20-1 and TRBJ2-3, with TRBD2 as a possible D gene (6 bases). From germline, CDR1 is DFQATT and CDR2 SNEGSKA (reference sequence). The CDR3 consists of 14 residues. Trimming stripped 0 bases from V and 1 base from J, with 8 bases between.

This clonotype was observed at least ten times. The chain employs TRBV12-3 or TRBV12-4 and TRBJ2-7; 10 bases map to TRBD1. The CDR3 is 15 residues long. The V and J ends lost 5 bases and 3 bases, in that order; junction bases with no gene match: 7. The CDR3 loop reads CASSPPGQGFYEQYF. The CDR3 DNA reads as TGTGCCAGCAGTCCTCCGGGACAGGGGTTCTACGAGCAGTACTTC.

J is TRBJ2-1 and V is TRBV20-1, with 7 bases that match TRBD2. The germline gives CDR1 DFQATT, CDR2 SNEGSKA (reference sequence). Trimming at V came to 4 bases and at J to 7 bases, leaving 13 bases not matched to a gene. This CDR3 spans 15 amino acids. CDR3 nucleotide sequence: TGCAGTGCTATAGACGAGCGGGGATCTGGAAATGAGCAGTTCTTC. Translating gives CSAIDERGSGNEQFF.

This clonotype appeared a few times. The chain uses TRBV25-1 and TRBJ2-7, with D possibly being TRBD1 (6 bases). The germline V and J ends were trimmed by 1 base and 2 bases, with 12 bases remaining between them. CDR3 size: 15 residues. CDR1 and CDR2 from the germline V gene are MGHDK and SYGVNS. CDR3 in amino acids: CASSELEDRPYEQYF. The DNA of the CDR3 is TGTGCCAGCAGTGAATTGGAGGACAGACCCTACGAGCAGTACTTC.

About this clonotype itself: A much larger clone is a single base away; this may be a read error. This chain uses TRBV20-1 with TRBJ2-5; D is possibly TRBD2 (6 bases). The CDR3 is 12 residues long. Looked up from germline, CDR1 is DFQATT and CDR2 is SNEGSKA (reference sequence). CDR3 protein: CSAVWGGENQYF. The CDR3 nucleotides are TGCAGTGCGGTATGGGGAGGCGAGAACCAGTACTTC.

CDR3 protein: CASSRGQGGMYEQYF. CDR3 nucleotides: TGTGCCAGCAGCCGAGGACAGGGAGGCATGTACGAGCAGTACTTC. The rearrangement links TRBV14 to TRBJ2-7, with TRBD1 matching over 8 bases. With V trimmed by 4 bases and J by 4 bases, 9 bases remained unmatched. Germline CDR1 and CDR2: SGHDN and FVKESK. This CDR3 comprises 15 residues. Supplemented by reference TRBV14 and TRBJ2-7, the full variable domain reads EAGVTQFPSHSVIEKGQTVTLRCDPISGHDNLYWYRRVMGKEIKFLLHFVKESKQDESGMPNNRFLAERTGGTYSTLKVQPAELEDSGVYFCASSRGQGGMYEQYFGPGTRLTVT.

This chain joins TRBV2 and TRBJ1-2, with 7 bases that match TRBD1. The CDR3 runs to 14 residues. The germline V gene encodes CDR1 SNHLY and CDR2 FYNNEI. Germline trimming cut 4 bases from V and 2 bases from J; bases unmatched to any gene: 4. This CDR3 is CASSGTGENYGYTF. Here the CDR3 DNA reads TGTGCCAGCAGTGGGACAGGAGAAAACTATGGCTACACCTTC.

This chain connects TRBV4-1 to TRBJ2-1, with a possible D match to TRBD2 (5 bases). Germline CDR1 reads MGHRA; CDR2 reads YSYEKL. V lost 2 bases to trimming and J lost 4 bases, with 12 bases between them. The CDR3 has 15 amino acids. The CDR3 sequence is CASSQSKRGYNEQFF. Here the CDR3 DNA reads TGCGCCAGCAGCCAATCTAAACGGGGTTACAATGAGCAGTTCTTC.

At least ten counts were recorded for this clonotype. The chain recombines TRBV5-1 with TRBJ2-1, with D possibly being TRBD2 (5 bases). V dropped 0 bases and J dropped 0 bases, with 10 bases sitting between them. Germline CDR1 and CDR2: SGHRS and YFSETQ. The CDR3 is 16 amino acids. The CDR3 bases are TGCGCCAGCAGCTTGGATACGGGAAGCTCCTACAATGAGCAGTTCTTC. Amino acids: CASSLDTGSSYNEQFF.

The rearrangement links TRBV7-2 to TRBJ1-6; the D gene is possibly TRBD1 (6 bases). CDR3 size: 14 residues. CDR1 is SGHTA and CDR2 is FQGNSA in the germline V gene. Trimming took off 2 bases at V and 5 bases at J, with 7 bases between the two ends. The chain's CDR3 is CASSLRTDNSPLHF. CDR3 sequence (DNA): TGTGCCAGCAGCTTACGGACAGATAATTCACCCCTCCACTTT. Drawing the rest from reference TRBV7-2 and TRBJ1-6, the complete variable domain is GAGVSQSPSNKVTEKGKDVELRCDPISGHTALYWYRQSLGQGLEFLIYFQGNSAPDKSGLPSDRFSAERTGGSVSTLTIQRTQQEDSAVYLCASSLRTDNSPLHFGNGTRLTVT.

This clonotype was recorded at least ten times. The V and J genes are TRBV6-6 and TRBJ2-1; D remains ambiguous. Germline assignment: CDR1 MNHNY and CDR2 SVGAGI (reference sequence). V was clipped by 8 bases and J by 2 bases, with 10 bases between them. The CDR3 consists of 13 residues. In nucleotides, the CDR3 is TGTGCCAGCCTCGGGTACCCCTACAATGAGCAGTTCTTC. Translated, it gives CASLGYPYNEQFF.

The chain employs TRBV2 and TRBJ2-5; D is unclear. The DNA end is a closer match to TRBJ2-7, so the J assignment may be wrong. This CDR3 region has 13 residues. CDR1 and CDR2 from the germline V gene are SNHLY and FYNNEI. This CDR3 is CASSEAVPSEQYF. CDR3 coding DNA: TGTGCCAGCAGTGAAGCTGTCCCCTCCGAGCAGTACTTC.

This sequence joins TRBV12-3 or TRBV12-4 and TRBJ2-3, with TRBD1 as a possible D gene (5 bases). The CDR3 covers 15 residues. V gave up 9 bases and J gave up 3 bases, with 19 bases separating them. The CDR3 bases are TGTGCCAGTCAAGGGGTCGCTACCCTAACAGATACGCAGTATTTT. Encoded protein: CASQGVATLTDTQYF.

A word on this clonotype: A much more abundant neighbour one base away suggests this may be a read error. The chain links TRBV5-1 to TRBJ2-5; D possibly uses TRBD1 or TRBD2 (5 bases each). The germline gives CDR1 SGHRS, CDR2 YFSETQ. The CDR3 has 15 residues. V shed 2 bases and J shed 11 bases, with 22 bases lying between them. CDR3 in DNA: TGCGCCAGCAGCTTTGACAACGGGGCGATGAATGAGCAGTACTTC. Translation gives CASSFDNGAMNEQYF. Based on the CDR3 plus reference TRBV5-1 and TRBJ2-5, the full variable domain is KAGVTQTPRYLIKTRGQQVTLSCSPISGHRSVSWYQQTPGQGLQFLFEYFSETQRNKGNFPGRFSGRQFSNSRSEMNVSTLELGDSALYLCASSFDNGAMNEQYFGPGTRLLVL.

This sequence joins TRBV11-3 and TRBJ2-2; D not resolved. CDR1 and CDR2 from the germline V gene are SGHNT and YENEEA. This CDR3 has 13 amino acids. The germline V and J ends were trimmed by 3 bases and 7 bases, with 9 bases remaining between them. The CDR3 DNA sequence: TGTGCCAGCAGCTTCAGCTCTGACGGGGAGCTGTTTTTT. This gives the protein CASSFSSDGELFF.